The 8 T cell receptor beta chains in this list originate from one sample, sequenced in a study of glioma-infiltrating T cells after dendritic cell vaccination. TCRdb's copy holds only in-frame clones and misses some; the assay was immunoSEQ multiplex PCR. The table lists some 90,000 clones, about 81% of them singletons. Time point noted: after dendritic cell vaccination, including at tumor progression/relapse. The sample was blood, taken after dendritic cell vaccination. The receptors shown here come from a human donor with glioblastoma.

The chain links TRBV25-1 to TRBJ2-6, with D perhaps TRBD1 (5 bases). CDR1 is MGHDK and CDR2 is SYGVNS in the germline V gene. The CDR3 totals 15 residues. V dropped 6 bases and J dropped 4 bases, with 13 bases sitting between them. CDR3 nucleotides: TGTGCCAGCAGCCAAGGGGCTGGCGGGGCCAACGTCCTGACTTTC. It is translated as CASSQGAGGANVLTF.

The V gene is TRBV27, the J gene TRBJ2-7; the match to TRBD2 covers 8 bases. The CDR3 runs 15 residues. CDR1 MNHEY and CDR2 SMNVEV come from the germline V gene (reference sequence). Trimming cost V 2 bases and J 6 bases; bases outside gene matches: 9. CDR3 coding DNA: TGTGCCAGCAGTTTACTACCTTTTAGCGGGGTCGAGCAGTACTTC. Protein: CASSLLPFSGVEQYF.

In its sample, this clone was seen once. The chain has TRBV30 and TRBJ1-5; D possibly corresponds to TRBD1 (6 bases). V was shortened by 5 bases and J by 0 bases, with 23 bases between the two germline ends. The CDR3 extends over 18 amino acids. Germline CDR1 is GTSNPN and CDR2 is SVGIG (reference sequence). CDR3 nucleotide sequence: TGTGCCTGGGCGCGGGGGGGCAGCCACAAGTCTAGCAATCAGCCCCAGCATTTT. Protein product: CAWARGGSHKSSNQPQHF.

The V and J genes are TRBV10-3 and TRBJ1-1, with TRBD1 as a possible D gene (5 bases). The germline CDR1 and CDR2 sequences are ENHRY and SYGVKD. This CDR3 is built from 15 residues. Deletions cut 1 base from V and 4 bases from J, with 13 bases between. The CDR3 DNA is TGTGCCATCAGTGAGTTAGGGGATGCGAGCACTGAAGCTTTCTTT. Translating gives CAISELGDASTEAFF.

V gene TRBV6-1 combines with J gene TRBJ2-7, with D possibly TRBD2 on 6 matching bases. The CDR3 totals 14 residues. The V gene lost 10 bases and the J gene lost 6 bases, with 22 bases spanning the gap. Germline values: CDR1 MNHNS, CDR2 SASEGT. The CDR3 protein is CATKYGTPAGEQYV. The DNA of the CDR3 is TGTGCCACCAAGTACGGGACTCCGGCGGGCGAGCAGTACGTC.

This chain joins TRBV9 and TRBJ2-1; D may be TRBD1 (6 bases). CDR1 is SGDLS, CDR2 YYNGEE, per germline. V was trimmed by 0 bases and J by 0 bases, leaving 7 bases between them. This CDR3 spans 15 amino acids. For the CDR3, the DNA is TGTGCCAGCAGCGTAGTCAGGGGCTCCTACAATGAGCAGTTCTTC. Protein product: CASSVVRGSYNEQFF.

V is TRBV11-2 and J is TRBJ2-7; D is ambiguous. The V and J ends lost 5 bases and 9 bases respectively, with 17 bases between them. The V gene's germline CDR1 is SGHAT and CDR2 FQNNGV. This CDR3 contains 13 residues. CDR3 bases: TGTGCCAGCAGCAACAGCTGGGCGTTGGTGCAGTACGTC. This gives the protein CASSNSWALVQYV.

The chain employs TRBV5-1 and TRBJ2-2, with a tentative D call TRBD2 (6 bases). V was shortened by 1 base and J by 4 bases, with 11 bases between the two germline ends. The CDR3 spans 15 residues. Germline CDR1 reads SGHRS; CDR2 reads YFSETQ. The chain's CDR3 is CASSLMRGGTGELFF. CDR3 sequence (DNA): TGCGCCAGCAGCTTGATGAGGGGAGGCACCGGGGAGCTGTTTTTT. The whole variable domain, remainder taken from reference TRBV5-1 and TRBJ2-2, is KAGVTQTPRYLIKTRGQQVTLSCSPISGHRSVSWYQQTPGQGLQFLFEYFSETQRNKGNFPGRFSGRQFSNSRSEMNVSTLELGDSALYLCASSLMRGGTGELFFGEGSRLTVL.